Listed below are T cell receptor beta chains from one sample, sequenced in a study of T cell responses to AZD1222 COVID-19 vaccine. This table comes from immunoSEQ multiplex PCR, and its TCRdb copy is limited to in-frame clones, with some not included. The repertoire includes about 150,000 clones, around 95% of them detected once, and around 1.3% sits in the top ten. This sample comprised peripheral blood, obtained on day 0 of AZD1222 vaccination. These receptors came from an adult in good health. CDR3s include the opening cysteine and the closing phenylalanine or tryptophan. A D gene is named only where the DNA matches it firmly. The size entry is marked missing in some rows and otherwise reads once, few, many or a size class.

length: 13; size: .; D: TRBD1; V: TRBV24-1; J: TRBJ2-4; CDR3: CATSPGQMNIQYF; DNA: TGTGCCACCAGTCCGGGACAGATGAACATTCAGTACTTC
length: 17; size: once; D: .; V: TRBV2; J: TRBJ1-6; CDR3: CASSARQAGSYNSPLHF; DNA: TGTGCCAGCAGCGCCAGACAGGCCGGCTCCTATAATTCACCCCTCCACTTT
length: 14; size: .; D: .; V: TRBV7-8; J: TRBJ1-1; CDR3: CASSLDDRDTEAFF; DNA: TGTGCCAGCAGCTTAGATGATCGGGACACTGAAGCTTTCTTT
length: 13; size: once; D: TRBD1; V: TRBV28; J: TRBJ1-6; CDR3: CASSQGAGSPLHF; DNA: TGTGCCAGCAGTCAGGGGGCTGGGTCACCCCTCCACTTT
length: 13; size: .; D: .; V: TRBV7-3; J: TRBJ1-1; CDR3: CASSWAGNTEAFF; DNA: TGTGCCAGCAGCTGGGCGGGGAACACTGAAGCTTTCTTT
length: 18; size: .; D: .; V: TRBV18; J: TRBJ2-3; CDR3: CASSPRGTSRDRTDTQYF; DNA: TGTGCCAGCTCACCAAGAGGGACTAGTAGGGACAGGACAGATACGCAGTATTTT
length: 15; size: .; D: .; V: TRBV7-9; J: TRBJ2-1; CDR3: CASSLGGAGDNEQFF; DNA: TGTGCCAGCAGCTTAGGAGGGGCGGGCGACAATGAGCAGTTCTTC
length: 15; size: .; D: TRBD1; V: TRBV7-3; J: TRBJ2-2; CDR3: CASSPRDRRTGELFF; DNA: TGTGCCAGCAGCCCGCGGGACAGGCGGACCGGGGAGCTGTTTTTT
length: 15; size: once; D: .; V: TRBV27; J: TRBJ1-4; CDR3: CASSLRTATNEKLFF; DNA: TGTGCCAGCAGTTTAAGAACAGCAACTAATGAAAAACTGTTTTTT
length: 16; size: .; D: .; V: TRBV7-9; J: TRBJ1-1; CDR3: CASFGLLNSMNTEAFF; DNA: TGTGCCAGCTTCGGGCTACTAAACTCTATGAACACTGAAGCTTTCTTT
length: 12; size: .; D: .; V: TRBV19; J: TRBJ1-4; CDR3: CASSMRSEKLFF; DNA: TGTGCCAGTAGTATGAGGAGTGAAAAACTGTTTTTT
length: 12; size: .; D: .; V: TRBV28; J: TRBJ1-2; CDR3: CASGRERQGYTF; DNA: TGTGCCAGCGGACGCGAGAGACAGGGCTACACCTTC
length: 12; size: .; D: .; V: TRBV12-3/TRBV12-4; J: TRBJ2-2; CDR3: CASSSGAGELFF; DNA: TGTGCCAGCAGTTCGGGGGCCGGGGAGCTGTTTTTT
length: 13; size: .; D: TRBD1; V: TRBV27; J: TRBJ2-1; CDR3: CASSFNRGNEQFF; DNA: TGTGCCAGCAGTTTTAACAGGGGCAATGAGCAGTTCTTC
length: 17; size: .; D: .; V: TRBV5-6; J: TRBJ1-3; CDR3: CASSLAAGRFSGNTIYF; DNA: TGTGCCAGCAGCTTGGCGGCAGGCAGATTCTCTGGAAACACCATATATTTT